The rows below give T cell receptor beta chains drawn from one sample of a study of T cells of healthy individuals. TCRdb processed the 5' RACE reads anew with MiXCR; each CDR3 protein has one entry. The sample shows about 96,000 distinct CDR3 sequences, under 20% of them seen only once. These receptors originate from a human donor in good health. Each CDR3 is given with its conserved first and last residue. A D gene is named only where the DNA matches it firmly. Clone size appears in some rows only: once, few, many, or a class for an expanded clone.

TRBJ2-3,TRBV5-1,TRBD1,many,TGCGCCAGCAGCTTAGGACAGGAGACAGATACGCAGTATTTT,CASSLGQETDTQYF
TRBJ1-2,TRBV4-3,NA,few,TGCGCCAGCAGCCAAGATACTGAGGCAGGGATGTATGGCTACACCTTC,CASSQDTEAGMYGYTF
TRBJ1-5,TRBV19,TRBD1,NA,TGTGCCAGTAGTAGCCTGGACAGGATTTTCAATCAGCCCCAGCATTTT,CASSSLDRIFNQPQHF
TRBJ2-7,TRBV11-2,TRBD1,many,TGTGCCAGCAGCTCCCGGTTGACAGGGTCCTACGAGCAGTACTTC,CASSSRLTGSYEQYF
TRBJ2-7,TRBV28,NA,NA,TGTGCCAGCAGCCCTCCGAGCTACGAGCAGTACTTC,CASSPPSYEQYF
TRBJ2-1,TRBV19,TRBD2,few,TGTGCCAGTAGTTACCTAGCGGGGAGGACGGAGCAGTTCTTC,CASSYLAGRTEQFF
TRBJ2-3,TRBV29-1,NA,NA,TGCAGCGTTTCCCCTCGTGAGGCGCTTAGCACAGATACGCAGTATTTT,CSVSPREALSTDTQYF
TRBJ1-6,TRBV9,NA,many,TGTGCCAGCAGCGGGTCCGAGCGGTCCTATAATTCACCCCTCCACTTT,CASSGSERSYNSPLHF
TRBJ2-3,TRBV5-4,NA,NA,TGTGCCAGCAGCTTGACCGCTCACACAGATACGCAGTATTTT,CASSLTAHTDTQYF
TRBJ1-3,TRBV6-5,NA,NA,TGTGCCAGCATCTCAGGTCCTGGAAACACCATATATTTT,CASISGPGNTIYF
TRBJ2-5,TRBV12-3/TRBV12-4,NA,NA,TGTGCCAGCAGTCCCCGGCCGACAGACTACCAAGAGACCCAGTACTTC,CASSPRPTDYQETQYF
TRBJ2-7,TRBV29-1,NA,NA,TGCAGCGTTGTTGGGTCCTACGAGCAGTACTTC,CSVVGSYEQYF
TRBJ2-6,TRBV7-3,NA,NA,TGTGCCAGCAGTTTTGACAGACCCTCTGGGGCCAACGTCCTGACTTTC,CASSFDRPSGANVLTF
TRBJ2-7,TRBV27,TRBD1,NA,TGTGCCAGCAGTTTAACGGACAGGGGCTACGAGCAGTACTTC,CASSLTDRGYEQYF
TRBJ2-7,TRBV7-9,NA,many,TGTGCCAGCAGCTTAGGGCCCCACTACGAGCAGTACTTC,CASSLGPHYEQYF
TRBJ2-7,TRBV5-1,NA,many,TGCGCCAGCAGCTTGAATGAGATTTCTATTTTCTACGAGCAGTACTTC,CASSLNEISIFYEQYF
TRBJ2-5,TRBV15,NA,NA,TGTGCCACCAGCAGAGATGGGGCCCCACAAGAGACCCAGTACTTC,CATSRDGAPQETQYF
TRBJ2-7,TRBV11-1,NA,few,TGTGCCAGCAGCTCACCGGGGGTTCGGGGTAGCTCCTACGAGCAGTACTTC,CASSSPGVRGSSYEQYF
TRBJ1-1,TRBV6-2/TRBV6-3,NA,NA,TGTGCCAGCAGTTCATTACGGAACACTGAAGCTTTCTTT,CASSSLRNTEAFF
TRBJ2-5,TRBV10-3,NA,NA,TGTGCCATCAGTGGTTCAGGGAAAGAGACCCAGTACTTC,CAISGSGKETQYF
TRBJ2-1,TRBV6-6,NA,NA,TGTGCCAGCAGTTTTATCTACAATGAGCAGTTCTTC,CASSFIYNEQFF
TRBJ2-5,TRBV28,NA,once,TGTGCCAGCAGTCTACCGGACCCGCGGGGCGCAGGGATTAAAGAGACCCAGTACTTC,CASSLPDPRGAGIKETQYF
TRBJ1-1,TRBV12-3/TRBV12-4,TRBD1,NA,TGTGCCAGCAGTGAACCCGGGACAGGAAACACTGAAGCTTTCTTT,CASSEPGTGNTEAFF
TRBJ2-3,TRBV9,NA,NA,TGTGCCAGCAGCGTAGAGGGGGATACGCAGTATTTT,CASSVEGDTQYF
TRBJ2-7,TRBV4-2,NA,once,TGTGCCAGCAGCCTTGCCCTGGGGCGGGAATCCTACGAGCAGTACTTC,CASSLALGRESYEQYF
TRBJ2-1,TRBV6-6,NA,many,TGTGCCAGCAGAACCCTAGCTCTGAGTGGGGATGAGCAGTTCTTC,CASRTLALSGDEQFF
TRBJ2-5,TRBV28,NA,few,TGTGCCAGCACCCCCTCGAGGCAAGAGACCCAGTACTTC,CASTPSRQETQYF
TRBJ1-2,TRBV4-2,NA,NA,TGTGCCAGCAGCCCGGGAGAGGTTGGCTATGGCTACACCTTC,CASSPGEVGYGYTF
TRBJ2-5,TRBV4-3,TRBD1,NA,TGCGCCAGCAGCCAAGTCTTCGCGGGGACAGGGTCCCAAGAGACCCAGTACTTC,CASSQVFAGTGSQETQYF
TRBJ1-5,TRBV6-2/TRBV6-3,NA,NA,TGTGCCAGCAGTTACCTGAGGGAACAGCCCCAGCATTTT,CASSYLREQPQHF
TRBJ2-1,TRBV4-3,NA,few,TGCGCCAGCGCCCGCAGGGAAAACAATGAGCAGTTCTTC,CASARRENNEQFF
TRBJ2-3,TRBV27,NA,NA,TGTGCCAGCAGTTTATCGGCAGCTTCAGATACGCAGTATTTT,CASSLSAASDTQYF
TRBJ1-4,TRBV3-1,NA,many,TGTGCCAGCAGCCAAACTCAGGAAAAACTGTTTTTT,CASSQTQEKLFF
TRBJ1-6,TRBV7-2,TRBD1,NA,TGTGCCAGCAGCTTAGTCTCGGGGACAGGGGGAGGTTCACCCCTCAACTTT,CASSLVSGTGGGSPLNF
TRBJ2-1,TRBV20-1,TRBD2,many,TGCAGTGCTAGACCCTTAGCGGGGGGGCAAAATGAGCAGTTCTTC,CSARPLAGGQNEQFF
TRBJ2-1,TRBV5-5,TRBD2,NA,TGTGCCAGCAGTTTTCTAGCGGGGTCCTACAATGAGCAGTTCTTC,CASSFLAGSYNEQFF
TRBJ2-7,TRBV20-1,TRBD2,NA,TGCAGTGCGACCCAGGGACTAGCGGGGGCGGGCGAGCAGTACTTC,CSATQGLAGAGEQYF
TRBJ1-1,TRBV27,NA,few,TGTGCCAGCAAGGCCGCTCGGCAGGCTTTCTTT,CASKAARQAFF